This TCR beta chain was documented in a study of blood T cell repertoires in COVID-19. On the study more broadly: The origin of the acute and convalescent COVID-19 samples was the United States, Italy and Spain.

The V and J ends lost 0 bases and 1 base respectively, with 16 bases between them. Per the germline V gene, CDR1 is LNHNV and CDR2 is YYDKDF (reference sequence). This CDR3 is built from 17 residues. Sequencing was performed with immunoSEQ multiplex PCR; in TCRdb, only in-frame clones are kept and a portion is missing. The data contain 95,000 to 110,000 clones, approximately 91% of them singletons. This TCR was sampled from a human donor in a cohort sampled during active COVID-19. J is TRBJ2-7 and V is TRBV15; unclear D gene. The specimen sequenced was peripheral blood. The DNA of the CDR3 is TGTGCCACCAGCAGAGATCACATCGGGTCGGCGTCCTACGAGCAGTACTTC. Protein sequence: CATSRDHIGSASYEQYF.